These T cell receptor beta chains were read from a single sample in a study of T cell responses to AZD1222 COVID-19 vaccine. Generated by immunoSEQ multiplex PCR, the TCRdb table keeps only in-frame clones and is missing some. The data contain 150,000 to 200,000 clones, about 90% of them singletons. The input for sequencing was peripheral blood, taken on day 0 of MenACWY control vaccination. The origin of the receptors is an adult in good health. CDR3s include the opening cysteine and the closing phenylalanine or tryptophan. D genes are given only for firm matches. Only part of the rows carry a size: once, few, many, or a class if the clone is expanded.

>TRBJ2-7|TRBV9|TRBD2|15|.
TGTGCCAGCAGCGGCGGACTAGCGGACACCTACGAGCAGTACTTC
CASSGGLADTYEQYF
>TRBJ1-1|TRBV14|.|13|.
TGTGCCAGCAGCCAAGGATGGAACACTGAAGCTTTCTTT
CASSQGWNTEAFF
>TRBJ2-7|TRBV20-1|.|13|.
TGCAGTGCTAGTAATCAGTTGGTGGGGGAGCAGTACTTC
CSASNQLVGEQYF
>TRBJ2-7|TRBV7-9|TRBD1|14|.
TGTGCCAGCAGCAGACGACAGGGTTCCTACGAGCAGTACTTC
CASSRRQGSYEQYF
>TRBJ2-7|TRBV30|.|12|.
TGTGCCTGGGGACGGAGGACTTACGAGCAGTACTTC
CAWGRRTYEQYF
>TRBJ1-2|TRBV19|.|16|few
TGTGCCAGTAGTATCCTAACAGGGAATGCCTTCTCTGGCTACACCTTC
CASSILTGNAFSGYTF
>TRBJ2-7|TRBV5-4|TRBD2|14|.
TGTGCCAGCAGCTTGGGACTAGCGGAATACGAGCAGTACTTC
CASSLGLAEYEQYF
>TRBJ2-1|TRBV5-1|.|13|.
TGCGCCAGCAGCTTACCACCCTACAATGAGCAGTTCTTC
CASSLPPYNEQFF
>TRBJ2-3|TRBV7-2|TRBD2|16|.
TGTGCCAGCAGCTTAGCGCTAGCGGGAGGGACAGATACGCAGTATTTT
CASSLALAGGTDTQYF
>TRBJ1-2|TRBV28|.|14|.
TGTGCCAGCAACTTACGGCAGGTGGGCTATGGCTACACCTTC
CASNLRQVGYGYTF
>TRBJ2-3|TRBV9|.|13|.
TGTGCCAGCAGCGTTTTGAGCACAGATACGCAGTATTTT
CASSVLSTDTQYF
>TRBJ2-6|TRBV30|.|15|.
TGTGCCTGGAGTGAACAGAGCTCTGGGGCCAACGTCCTGACTTTC
CAWSEQSSGANVLTF
>TRBJ2-6|TRBV3-1/TRBV3-2|.|16|.
TGTGCCAGCAGCCACGTCCCCCTCTCTGGGGCCAACGTCCTGACTTTC
CASSHVPLSGANVLTF
>TRBJ1-2|TRBV6-5|TRBD1|15|.
TGTGCCAGCAGTTTCGACAGGGAGGCCCGGGATGGCTACACCTTC
CASSFDREARDGYTF
>TRBJ2-7|TRBV4-3|TRBD2|16|.
TGCGCCAGCAGCCAAGCTCCCGGGGGGGTCCCCTACGAGCAGTACTTC
CASSQAPGGVPYEQYF
>TRBJ1-1|TRBV11-2|TRBD1|14|.
TGTGCCAGCAGCGCGGACAGGGGAGTCACTGAAGCTTTCTTT
CASSADRGVTEAFF
>TRBJ2-5|TRBV23-1|.|16|few
TGCGCCAGCAGTCATTCGGTAGGGGATAGGGAGGAGACCCAGTACTTC
CASSHSVGDREETQYF
>TRBJ2-5|TRBV19|TRBD2|15|once
TGTGCCAGTAGTATGAGCGGGGGAGTACGGGAGACCCAGTACTTC
CASSMSGGVRETQYF
>TRBJ1-1|TRBV30|.|13|.
TGTGCCTGGAGCGAAACCACCACTACTGAAGCTTTCTTT
CAWSETTTTEAFF
>TRBJ2-7|TRBV3-1/TRBV3-2|.|11|.
TGTGCCAGCAGCCAAGAGGGCGAGCAGTACTTC
CASSQEGEQYF
>TRBJ2-7|TRBV20-1|.|14|.
TGCAGTGCTAGTGGGTCGACGGGAGTCTACGAGCAGTACTTC
CSASGSTGVYEQYF
>TRBJ1-6|TRBV19|TRBD1|16|.
TGTGCCAGTAGCCGACAGGGAGGTTACTATAATTCACCCCTCCACTTT
CASSRQGGYYNSPLHF
>TRBJ1-1|TRBV5-5|.|13|.
TGTGCCAGCAGCAGGGATAGTTACACTGAAGCTTTCTTT
CASSRDSYTEAFF
>TRBJ2-3|TRBV19|.|14|.
TGTGCCAGTAGTCGATTGGATGGGGCAGATACGCAGTATTTT
CASSRLDGADTQYF
>TRBJ2-1|TRBV27|TRBD2|19|.
TGTGCCAGCAAAGAGGCGGGACTAGCGGCCCTAGGGGCCTACAATGAGCAGTTCTTC
CASKEAGLAALGAYNEQFF
>TRBJ1-2|TRBV11-3|TRBD1|14|.
TGTGCCAGCAGCTACCCGGGACAGGCCTATGGCTACACCTTC
CASSYPGQAYGYTF
>TRBJ1-2|TRBV28|.|12|.
TGTGCCAGCAGTGCAGGACAGTATGGCTACACCTTC
CASSAGQYGYTF
>TRBJ1-4|TRBV11-2|.|15|.
TGTGCCAGCAGCTTATACTCGATCACGAATGAAAAACTGTTTTTT
CASSLYSITNEKLFF
>TRBJ2-3|TRBV6-6|.|15|.
TGTGCCAGCAGTCAGGGACACTACCGCACAGATACGCAGTATTTT
CASSQGHYRTDTQYF
>TRBJ2-7|TRBV5-4|TRBD1|14|once
TGTGCCAGCAGCTCGACAGGGGGCAACCGCGAGCAGTACTTC
CASSSTGGNREQYF
>TRBJ1-2|TRBV20-1|.|11|.
TGCAGTGCTAACAGGGTCTATGGCTACACCTTC
CSANRVYGYTF
>TRBJ1-4|TRBV7-2|TRBD1|14|.
TGTGCCAGCAGCCTGGGCCAGGGGGCGGAAAAACTGTTTTTT
CASSLGQGAEKLFF
>TRBJ1-5|TRBV19|TRBD1|15|once
TGTGCCAGTAGTGGGGGGACAGCCAGCGGTCAGCCCCAGCATTTT
CASSGGTASGQPQHF
>TRBJ2-2|TRBV5-6|.|19|.
TGTGCCAGCAGCTTATCCCGAGCATTCGGGACATCGAACACCGGGGAGCTGTTTTTT
CASSLSRAFGTSNTGELFF
>TRBJ1-1|TRBV19|.|16|once
TGTGCCAGTAGTATAGTAAGTTTCGGACGGAACACTGAAGCTTTCTTT
CASSIVSFGRNTEAFF
>TRBJ2-7|TRBV29-1|TRBD1|13|once
TGCAGCGCCGAAGGGACAGACCACTACGAGCAGTACTTC
CSAEGTDHYEQYF
>TRBJ1-1|TRBV5-1|.|16|.
TGCGCCAGCAGCTACGGAAGGGACGGAGGGAACACTGAAGCTTTCTTT
CASSYGRDGGNTEAFF
>TRBJ2-5|TRBV7-9|.|12|.
TGTGCCAGCAGTTGGACAGTGGAGACCCAGTACTTC
CASSWTVETQYF
>TRBJ1-2|TRBV20-1|.|15|.
TGCAGTGCTAGTGAGCGTTTACAATTCTTCTATGGCTACACCTTC
CSASERLQFFYGYTF
>TRBJ2-7|TRBV20-1|TRBD1|11|.
TGCAGTGCTAGGACAGGGTACGAGCAGTACTTC
CSARTGYEQYF
>TRBJ1-1|TRBV18|TRBD1|16|.
TGTGCCAGCTCACCACCGGGACAGTCGATGAACACTGAAGCTTTCTTT
CASSPPGQSMNTEAFF
>TRBJ2-3|TRBV6-5|TRBD1|16|once
TGTGCCAGCAGTTACGAAACAGGGGCGCCCACAGATACGCAGTATTTT
CASSYETGAPTDTQYF